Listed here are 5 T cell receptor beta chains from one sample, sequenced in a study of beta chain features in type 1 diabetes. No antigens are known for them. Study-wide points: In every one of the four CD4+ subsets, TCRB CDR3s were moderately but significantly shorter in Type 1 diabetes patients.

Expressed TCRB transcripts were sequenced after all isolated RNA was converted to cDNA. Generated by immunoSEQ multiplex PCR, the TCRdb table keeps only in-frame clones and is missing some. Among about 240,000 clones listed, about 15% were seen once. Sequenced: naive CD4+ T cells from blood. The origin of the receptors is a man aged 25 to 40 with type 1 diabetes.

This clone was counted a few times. Here the CDR3 reads CASSPLDRAGVEQYF. CDR3 nucleotide sequence: TGTGCCAGCAGCCCCCTGGACAGAGCCGGGGTGGAGCAGTACTTC. V and J are TRBV14 and TRBJ2-7; a weak D match, TRBD1 (6 bases). Germline loops: CDR1 SGHDN, CDR2 FVKESK. This CDR3 region has 15 residues. With 4 bases removed from V and 7 bases from J, the gap between germline ends came to 20 bases.

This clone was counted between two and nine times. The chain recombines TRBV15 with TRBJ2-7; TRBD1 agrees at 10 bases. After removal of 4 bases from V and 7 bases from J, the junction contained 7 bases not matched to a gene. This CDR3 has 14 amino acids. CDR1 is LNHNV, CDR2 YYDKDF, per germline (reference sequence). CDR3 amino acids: CATSTRDRGQEQYF. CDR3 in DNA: TGTGCCACCAGCACCCGGGACAGGGGTCAAGAGCAGTACTTC.

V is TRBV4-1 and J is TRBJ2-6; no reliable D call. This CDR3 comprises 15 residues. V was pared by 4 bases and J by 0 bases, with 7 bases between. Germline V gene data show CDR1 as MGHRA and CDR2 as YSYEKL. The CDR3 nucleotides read TGCGCCAGCAGCCCGTCGGGCTCTGGGGCCAACGTCCTGACTTTC. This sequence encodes CASSPSGSGANVLTF.

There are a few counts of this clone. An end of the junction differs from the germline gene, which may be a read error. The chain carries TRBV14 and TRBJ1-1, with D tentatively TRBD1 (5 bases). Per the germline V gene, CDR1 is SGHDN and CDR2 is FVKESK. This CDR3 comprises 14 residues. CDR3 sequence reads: CASSQTGPSSDAFF. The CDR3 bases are TGTGCCAGCAGCCAAACAGGCCCGAGCTCTGACGCTTTCTTT. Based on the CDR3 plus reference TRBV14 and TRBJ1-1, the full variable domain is EAGVTQFPSHSVIEKGQTVTLRCDPISGHDNLYWYRRVMGKEIKFLLHFVKESKQDESGMPNNRFLAERTGGTYSTLKVQPAELEDSGVYFCASSQTGPSSDAFFGQGTRLTVV.

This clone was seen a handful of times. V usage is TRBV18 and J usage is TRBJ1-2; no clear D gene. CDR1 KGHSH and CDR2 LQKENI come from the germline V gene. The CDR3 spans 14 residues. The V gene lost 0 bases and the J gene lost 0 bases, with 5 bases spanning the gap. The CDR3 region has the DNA TGTGCCAGCTCACCACCTACGGCTAACTATGGCTACACCTTC. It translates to CASSPPTANYGYTF. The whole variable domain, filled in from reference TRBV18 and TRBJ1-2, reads NAGVMQNPRHLVRRRGQEARLRCSPMKGHSHVYWYRQLPEEGLKFMVYLQKENIIDESGMPKERFSAEFPKEGPSILRIQQVVRGDSAAYFCASSPPTANYGYTFGSGTRLTVV.